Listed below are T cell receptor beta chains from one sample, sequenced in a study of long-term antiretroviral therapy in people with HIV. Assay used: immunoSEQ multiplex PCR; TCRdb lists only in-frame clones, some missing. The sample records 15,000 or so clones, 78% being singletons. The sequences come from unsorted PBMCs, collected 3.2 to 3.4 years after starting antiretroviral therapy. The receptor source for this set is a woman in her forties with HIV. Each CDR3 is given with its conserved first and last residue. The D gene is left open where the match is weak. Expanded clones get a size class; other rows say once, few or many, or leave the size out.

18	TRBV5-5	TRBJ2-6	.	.	TGTGCCAGCAGCTTGGGGAGGGGACGGTTATCTGGGGCCAACGTCCTGACTTTC	CASSLGRGRLSGANVLTF
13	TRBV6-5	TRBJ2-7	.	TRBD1	TGTGCCAGCGGGACAGGCTCCGATTACGAGCAGTACTTC	CASGTGSDYEQYF
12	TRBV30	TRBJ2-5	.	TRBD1	TGTGCCTGGGCACAGGGGGCAGAGACCCAGTACTTC	CAWAQGAETQYF
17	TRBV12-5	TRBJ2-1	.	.	TGTGCTAGTGGAGAAAGAGTCGGGCGGGGGCCTTACAATGAGCAGTTCTTC	CASGERVGRGPYNEQFF
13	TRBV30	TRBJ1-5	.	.	TGTGCCTGGAGTGCCGGGGGGTATCAGCCCCAGCATTTT	CAWSAGGYQPQHF
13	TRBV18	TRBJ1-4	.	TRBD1	TGTGCCAGCTCAGCAGGGGGCGATGAAAAACTGTTTTTT	CASSAGGDEKLFF
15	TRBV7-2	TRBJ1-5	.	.	TGTGCCAGCAGCTTAGGTGGCCGATACAATCAGCCCCAGCATTTT	CASSLGGRYNQPQHF
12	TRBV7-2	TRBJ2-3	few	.	TGTGCCAGCAGCCAATCTACAGATACGCAGTATTTT	CASSQSTDTQYF
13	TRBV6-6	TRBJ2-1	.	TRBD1	TGTGCCAGCAGTATTACTCCGGGACAGGGAGAGTTCTTC	CASSITPGQGEFF
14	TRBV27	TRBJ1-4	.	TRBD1	TGTGCCAGCAGTCCCCAGGGGGCTCGAGGAAAACTGTTTTTT	CASSPQGARGKLFF